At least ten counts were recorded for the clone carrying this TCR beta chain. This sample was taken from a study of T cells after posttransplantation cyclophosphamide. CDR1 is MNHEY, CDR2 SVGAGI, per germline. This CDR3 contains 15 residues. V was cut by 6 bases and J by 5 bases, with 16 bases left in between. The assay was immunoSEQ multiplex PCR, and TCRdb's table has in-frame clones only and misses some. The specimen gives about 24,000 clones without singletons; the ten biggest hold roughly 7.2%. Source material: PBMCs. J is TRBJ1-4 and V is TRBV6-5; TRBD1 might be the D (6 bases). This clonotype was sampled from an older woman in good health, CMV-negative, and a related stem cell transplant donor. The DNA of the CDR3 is TGTGCCAGCAGGCCCACAGGGCCTTTAAATGAAAAACTGTTTTTT. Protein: CASRPTGPLNEKLFF.